This record looks at one T cell receptor beta chain sequence and its context. This clone appeared once. Its antigen is not yet known. No clone much larger than this one lies a single base away; base qualities are absent. Spanning cysteine to phenylalanine, the CDR3 consists of 13 amino acids. Only the CDR3 portion is preserved as DNA: 39 bases, with reading frame beginning at the first base. V loses 7 bases of germline sequence and J loses 6 bases, and the interval between the two ends is 13 bases. The germline V gene provides CDR1 MNHEY and CDR2 SVGAGI. The donors belonged to the validation cohort of under 150 subjects, which was separate from the roughly 700-subject first cohort. The sample originates from a study of cytomegalovirus exposure and HLA in healthy donors (TCRdb year 2017). The study in broad terms: According to a later analysis, one platform produced both the 120 validation repertoires and the 666 repertoires of the first cohort. To predict cytomegalovirus infection status, the study brought together high-throughput TCR immunosequencing, statistical association of individual TCRs with disease status, and machine learning. A separate validation cohort of approximately 120 different subjects was used in addition to the roughly 620-subject first cohort. The study aimed to test whether cataloging public T cell receptors could reveal signatures of past pathogen exposure. The study at large found these results: In a later analysis, TCRs clustered in the first cohort were found to also tend to co-occur in the roughly 130 validation repertoires, with approximately 95% of cluster scores above 0. A few of the identified cytomegalovirus-associated TCR beta chains were confirmed in vitro to be specific for cytomegalovirus antigens. Cytomegalovirus status was reported to be diagnosed by the classifier with high specificity and sensitivity in both the original and validation cohorts. Most TCR sequences were observed very rarely across donors, whereas some public TCRs were present in many individuals. In the study, 150 to 200 TCR beta chains were listed as associated with cytomegalovirus. A later analysis lacked HLA typing for the validation cohort, so it scored co-occurrence in that cohort across all 130 or so repertoires. The authors suggested that the approach could potentially be generalized to other disease states and immunological phenotypes.

Library preparation employed the immunoSEQ multiplex PCR assay. The study's own analysis went as follows. A statistical classification framework was built for diagnosing cytomegalovirus status from the catalog of TCR beta chain sequences. The table comes from immuneACCESS by way of TCRdb, which keeps in-frame sequences with V and J called. Part of the clones is missing from these tables; in studies checked, under half for an unresolved V gene and the rest for unknown reasons. The DNA was the basis for D and trimming; V, J and clone size are from that table. The sample records 150,000 to 250,000 clones, 84% of which are singletons. Around an eighth of the sample lies in the top ten.

This sequence was found in a woman between 25 and 40 years old in good health and CMV-seropositive. The sample taken for sequencing was PBMCs. The sequence links TRBV6-5 to TRBJ2-1; perhaps TRBD2 is the D gene, with 6 bases matching. The CDR3 reads as follows: CASKLDGGNEQFF. The DNA sequence is given as TGTGCCAGCAAACTGGACGGGGGCAATGAGCAGTTCTTC.